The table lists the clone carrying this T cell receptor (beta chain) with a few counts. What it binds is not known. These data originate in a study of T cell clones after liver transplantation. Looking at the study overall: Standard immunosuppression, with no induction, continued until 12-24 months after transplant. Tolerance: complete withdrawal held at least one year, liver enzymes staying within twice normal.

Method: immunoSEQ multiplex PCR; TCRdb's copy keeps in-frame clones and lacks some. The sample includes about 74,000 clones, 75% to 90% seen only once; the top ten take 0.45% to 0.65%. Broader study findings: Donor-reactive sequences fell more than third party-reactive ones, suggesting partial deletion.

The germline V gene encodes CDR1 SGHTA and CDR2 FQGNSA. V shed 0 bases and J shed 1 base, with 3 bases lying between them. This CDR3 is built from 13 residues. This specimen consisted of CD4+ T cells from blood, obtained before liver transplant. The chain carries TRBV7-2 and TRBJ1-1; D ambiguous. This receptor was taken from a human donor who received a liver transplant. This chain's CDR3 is CASSLAANTEAFF. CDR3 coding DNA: TGTGCCAGCAGCTTAGCAGCGAACACTGAAGCTTTCTTT.